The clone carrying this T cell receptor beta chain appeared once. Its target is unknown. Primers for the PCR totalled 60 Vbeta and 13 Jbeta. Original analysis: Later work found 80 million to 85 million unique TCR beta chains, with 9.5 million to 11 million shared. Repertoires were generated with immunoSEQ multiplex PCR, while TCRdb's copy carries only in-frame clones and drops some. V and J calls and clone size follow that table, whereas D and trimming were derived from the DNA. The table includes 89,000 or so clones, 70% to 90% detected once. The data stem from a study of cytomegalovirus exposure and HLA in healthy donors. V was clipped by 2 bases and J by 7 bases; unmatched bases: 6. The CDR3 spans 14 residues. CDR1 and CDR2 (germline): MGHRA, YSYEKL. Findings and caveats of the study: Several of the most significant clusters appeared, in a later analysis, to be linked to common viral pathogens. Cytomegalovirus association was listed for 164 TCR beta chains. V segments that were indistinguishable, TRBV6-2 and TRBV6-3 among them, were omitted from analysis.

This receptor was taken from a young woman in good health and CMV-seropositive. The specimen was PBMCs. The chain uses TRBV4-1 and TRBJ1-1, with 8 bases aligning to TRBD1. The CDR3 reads CASSQTTGGGEAFF. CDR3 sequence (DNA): TGCGCCAGCAGCCAAACCACAGGGGGTGGTGAAGCTTTCTTT.